Below, 12 T cell receptor beta chains from the same sample are listed, as sequenced in a study of blood T cell repertoires in COVID-19. Repertoires were generated with immunoSEQ multiplex PCR, while TCRdb's copy carries only in-frame clones and drops some. In the table there are more than 200,000 clones, under 90% of which are singletons. Source material: peripheral blood. These TCRs come from a woman at least 80 years old with COVID-19, enrolled during active disease.

The rearrangement links TRBV3-1 (or the pseudogene TRBV3-2) to TRBJ2-5, with D possibly matching TRBD1 (6 bases). Between the trimmed V and J ends, which lost 3 bases and 1 base, there was a span of 6 bases. The CDR3 runs to 13 residues. The germline V gene encodes CDR1 LGHDT and CDR2 YNNKEL (reference sequence). The CDR3 is CASSHRGQETQYF. The CDR3 DNA sequence: TGTGCCAGCAGCCACAGGGGCCAAGAGACCCAGTACTTC.

The chain links TRBV28 to TRBJ1-2; D uncertain. Germline V gives CDR1 MDHEN, CDR2 SYDVKM. The CDR3 has 12 amino acids. V was clipped by 5 bases and J by 5 bases, with 9 bases between them. CDR3 DNA: TGTGCCAGCAGTGTGGACTTTTATGGCTACACCTTC. This translates into CASSVDFYGYTF.

V gene TRBV1 combines with J gene TRBJ1-5; no DNA check was done on the table's D call, TRBD1. TRBV1 is listed as a pseudogene. The CDR3 is made up of 18 amino acids. The CDR3 bases are TGCACCAGCAGCCATTGTTTGACAGAACCTTCGTCCAATCAGCCCCAGCATTTT. Protein product: CTSSHCLTEPSSNQPQHF.

The chain is built from TRBV18 and TRBJ2-2, with TRBD1 matching over 7 bases. The CDR3 sequence is 15 residues long. Trimming at V came to 4 bases and at J to 2 bases, leaving 4 bases not matched to a gene. The germline gives CDR1 KGHSH, CDR2 LQKENI. The CDR3 DNA sequence: TGTGCCAGCTCACTCCAGGGGGACAACACCGGGGAGCTGTTTTTT. Its protein product is CASSLQGDNTGELFF.

The chain links TRBV6-1 to TRBJ1-6; TRBD1 matches at 8 bases. The CDR3 covers 16 residues. CDR1 MNHNS and CDR2 SASEGT come from the germline V gene. V shed 2 bases, J shed 9 bases, and the junction held 9 bases outside the gene matches. CDR3 bases: TGTGCCAGCAGTGAAAAGCAGGGGGCGTCCCCTTCACCCCTCCACTTT. Protein: CASSEKQGASPSPLHF.

This clone was detected a few times. This chain uses TRBV19 with TRBJ1-1, with TRBD1 matching over 9 bases. V shed 4 bases, J shed 2 bases, and the junction held 8 bases outside the gene matches. Germline assignment: CDR1 LNHDA and CDR2 SQIVND (reference sequence). The CDR3 contains 16 residues. The CDR3 DNA is TGTGCCAGTAGTAGAAAAACAGGGGGCTCAAACACTGAAGCTTTCTTT. Protein sequence: CASSRKTGGSNTEAFF.

This chain links TRBV7-9 with TRBJ2-1, with unresolved D. This CDR3 spans 15 amino acids. The ends were cut back, 1 base at V and 0 bases at J, with 7 bases in the middle. Germline V CDR1 and CDR2: SEHNR, FQNEAQ (reference sequence). Here the CDR3 DNA reads TGTGCCAGCAGCTTAGAAACGAGCTCCTACAATGAGCAGTTCTTC. It codes for CASSLETSSYNEQFF.

This chain connects TRBV19 to TRBJ1-5; tentative D call: TRBD1 (6 bases). Trimming removed 5 bases from V and 2 bases from J, with 10 bases in between. The CDR3 is 14 amino acids. The germline gives CDR1 LNHDA, CDR2 SQIVND (reference sequence). The CDR3 sequence is CASSQQGGNQPQHF. In DNA, the CDR3 is TGTGCCAGTAGTCAACAGGGTGGCAATCAGCCCCAGCATTTT.

The V gene is TRBV9, the J gene TRBJ2-2; D possibly corresponds to TRBD1 (6 bases). The ends were cut back, 3 bases at V and 2 bases at J, with 8 bases in the middle. This CDR3 comprises 14 residues. CDR1 and CDR2 from the germline V gene are SGDLS and YYNGEE. The CDR3 protein is CASSGGHNTGELFF. CDR3 DNA: TGTGCCAGCAGCGGGGGGCACAACACCGGGGAGCTGTTTTTT.

The rearrangement uses TRBV28 and TRBJ2-1; TRBD1 matches at 10 bases. There are 13 residues in the CDR3. Germline lookup yields CDR1 MDHEN and CDR2 SYDVKM. CDR3 region: CVSRGQGLIEQFF. For the CDR3, the DNA is TGTGTTTCGAGGGGACAGGGGCTCATAGAGCAGTTCTTC. The full variable domain, in which reference TRBV28 and TRBJ2-1 provide the parts outside the CDR3, is DVKVTQSSRYLVKRTGEKVFLECVQDMDHENMFWYRQDPGLGLRLIYFSYDVKMKEKGDIPEGYSVSREKKERFSLILESASTNQTSMYLCVSRGQGLIEQFFGPGTRLTVL.

J is TRBJ1-2 and V is TRBV29-1, with D maybe TRBD1 (5 bases). Per the germline V gene, CDR1 is SQVTM and CDR2 is ANQGSEA. The CDR3 covers 13 residues. Trimming removed 1 base at V and 4 bases at J, with 10 bases between. CDR3 DNA: TGCAGCGTTGAAGGGGGCGTCCCCTATGGCTACACCTTC. Protein sequence: CSVEGGVPYGYTF.

In this sample, this clone turned up once. The chain carries TRBV24-1 and TRBJ1-5, with 12 bases aligning to TRBD1. Per the germline V gene, CDR1 is KGHDR and CDR2 is SFDVKD. CDR3 length: 16 residues. J was trimmed by 7 bases and V by 2 bases; bases with no gene match: 5. Here the CDR3 reads CATSDSGQGARQPQHF. As DNA, the CDR3 is TGTGCCACCAGTGATTCGGGACAGGGGGCACGACAGCCCCAGCATTTT.